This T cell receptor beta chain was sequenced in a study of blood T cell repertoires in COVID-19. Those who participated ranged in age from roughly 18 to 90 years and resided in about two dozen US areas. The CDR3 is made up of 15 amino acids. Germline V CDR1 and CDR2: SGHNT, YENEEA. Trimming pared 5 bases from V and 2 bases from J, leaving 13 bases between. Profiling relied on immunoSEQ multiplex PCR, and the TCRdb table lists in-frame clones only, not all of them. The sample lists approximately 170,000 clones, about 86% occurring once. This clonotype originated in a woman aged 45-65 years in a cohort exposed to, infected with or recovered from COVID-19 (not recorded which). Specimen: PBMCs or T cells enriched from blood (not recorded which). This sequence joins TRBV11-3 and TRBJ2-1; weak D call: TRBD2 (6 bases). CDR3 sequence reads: CASSDSGDPYNEQFF. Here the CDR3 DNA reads TGTGCCAGCAGCGATAGCGGTGATCCCTACAATGAGCAGTTCTTC.